This TCR beta chain was identified in a study of blood T cell repertoires in COVID-19. Study-level information: Donors in the United States, Italy and Spain gave samples during acute or convalescent COVID-19.

The assay was immunoSEQ multiplex PCR, and TCRdb's table has in-frame clones only and misses some. The sample records under 150,000 clones, approximately 77% being singletons. V dropped 6 bases and J dropped 8; count of bases not matched to a gene: 9. The CDR3 is made up of 15 amino acids. Germline values: CDR1 MNHEY, CDR2 SVGAGI. This TCR came from a man older than 75 with acute or convalescent COVID-19. The rearrangement uses TRBV6-5 and TRBJ1-6; 8 nucleotides match TRBD1. Sequences were obtained from peripheral blood. The CDR3 loop is CASRLDRVLDSPLHF. The CDR3 DNA reads TGTGCCAGCAGACTGGACAGGGTGTTGGATTCACCCCTCCACTTT.